A selection of T cell receptor beta chains follows, all from one sample in a study of post-analysis software for immune sequencing data. TCRdb re-derived calls from the PCR reads in MiXCR, one entry per CDR3 protein. Of 430,000 or so distinct CDR3 sequences listed, approximately 37% were seen once; the top ten hold less than 10%. Sequenced: blood. These receptors all stem from a girl aged 2 to 9 with multiple sclerosis. CDR3s include the opening cysteine and the closing phenylalanine or tryptophan. Fields, in order: CDR3 protein, CDR3 DNA, clone size, V gene, J gene, D gene. The D gene is left open where the match is weak. The size field is filled for only some rows; it gives once, few, many or a size class.

CDR3aa: CASSQLKGYGYTF; CDR3nt: TGTGCCAGCAGCCAACTGAAAGGCTATGGCTACACCTTC; abundance: few; v_gene: TRBV12-3/TRBV12-4; j_gene: TRBJ1-2; d_gene: .
CDR3aa: CASSPKRGERWETQYF; CDR3nt: TGTGCCAGCAGTCCGAAGCGGGGGGAGCGCTGGGAGACCCAGTACTTC; abundance: few; v_gene: TRBV28; j_gene: TRBJ2-5; d_gene: TRBD2
CDR3aa: CASTNGLASDTQYF; CDR3nt: TGTGCCAGCACTAACGGACTAGCGTCAGATACGCAGTATTTT; abundance: few; v_gene: TRBV12-3/TRBV12-4; j_gene: TRBJ2-3; d_gene: TRBD2
CDR3aa: CASSQSPSSGTDTQYF; CDR3nt: TGTGCCAGCAGCCAATCCCCTAGTTCGGGAACAGATACGCAGTATTTT; abundance: .; v_gene: TRBV3-1; j_gene: TRBJ2-3; d_gene: .
CDR3aa: CASSLNAGDYGYTF; CDR3nt: TGCGCCAGCAGCTTGAACGCAGGAGACTATGGCTACACCTTC; abundance: .; v_gene: TRBV5-1; j_gene: TRBJ1-2; d_gene: .
CDR3aa: CASSQSRSGQGYGYTF; CDR3nt: TGTGCCAGCAGCCAAAGCCGATCAGGGCAGGGTTATGGCTACACCTTC; abundance: .; v_gene: TRBV14; j_gene: TRBJ1-2; d_gene: .
CDR3aa: CASSGGDRGDSGANVLTF; CDR3nt: TGTGCCAGCAGTGGGGGAGACAGGGGTGACTCTGGGGCCAACGTCCTGACTTTC; abundance: .; v_gene: TRBV28; j_gene: TRBJ2-6; d_gene: TRBD1
CDR3aa: CASKSSLFDYGELFF; CDR3nt: TGTGCCAGCAAAAGTTCCCTATTCGATTACGGGGAGCTGTTTTTT; abundance: few; v_gene: TRBV9; j_gene: TRBJ2-2; d_gene: .
CDR3aa: CASSRSAYNEQFF; CDR3nt: TGTGCCAGCAGTAGGTCGGCATACAATGAGCAGTTCTTC; abundance: .; v_gene: TRBV12-3/TRBV12-4; j_gene: TRBJ2-1; d_gene: .
CDR3aa: CASRPPGQGYGYTF; CDR3nt: TGTGCCAGCAGACCCCCCGGACAGGGTTATGGCTACACCTTC; abundance: few; v_gene: TRBV6-5; j_gene: TRBJ1-2; d_gene: TRBD1
CDR3aa: CVSSDKPTHSPTYEQYF; CDR3nt: TGTGTCAGCAGCGATAAGCCAACACATTCCCCAACCTACGAGCAGTACTTC; abundance: .; v_gene: TRBV7-9; j_gene: TRBJ2-7; d_gene: .
CDR3aa: CASSQDGTGTLRNEQFF; CDR3nt: TGTGCCAGCAGCCAAGATGGAACCGGGACTCTCAGGAATGAGCAGTTCTTC; abundance: .; v_gene: TRBV4-2; j_gene: TRBJ2-1; d_gene: .
CDR3aa: CSVEDLGGDEQFF; CDR3nt: TGCAGCGTTGAAGATCTTGGGGGAGATGAGCAGTTCTTC; abundance: few; v_gene: TRBV29-1; j_gene: TRBJ2-1; d_gene: .
CDR3aa: CASSHWWGSYNEQFF; CDR3nt: TGCGCCAGCAGCCACTGGTGGGGATCCTACAATGAGCAGTTCTTC; abundance: .; v_gene: TRBV4-1; j_gene: TRBJ2-1; d_gene: .
CDR3aa: CASSRPGRSYEQYF; CDR3nt: TGTGCCAGCAGTCGGCCGGGGCGCTCCTACGAGCAGTACTTC; abundance: .; v_gene: TRBV27; j_gene: TRBJ2-7; d_gene: .
CDR3aa: CASFPSPGKEAFF; CDR3nt: TGTGCCAGCTTCCCTTCGCCGGGGAAAGAAGCTTTCTTT; abundance: .; v_gene: TRBV5-5; j_gene: TRBJ1-1; d_gene: .
CDR3aa: CASSPRQGAVNEQFF; CDR3nt: TGTGCCAGCAGTCCTCGACAGGGGGCGGTCAATGAGCAGTTCTTC; abundance: .; v_gene: TRBV2; j_gene: TRBJ2-1; d_gene: TRBD1
CDR3aa: CASSSTGQKNPNEQYF; CDR3nt: TGTGCCAGCAGTTCTACCGGACAGAAGAACCCCAACGAGCAGTACTTC; abundance: .; v_gene: TRBV28; j_gene: TRBJ2-7; d_gene: .
CDR3aa: CASSPQRTEYNEQFF; CDR3nt: TGTGCCAGCAGCCCACAACGGACCGAATACAATGAGCAGTTCTTC; abundance: .; v_gene: TRBV14; j_gene: TRBJ2-1; d_gene: .
CDR3aa: CASSSLLGSERQFF; CDR3nt: TGTGCCAGCAGCTCCCTACTCGGCTCCGAACGACAGTTCTTC; abundance: .; v_gene: TRBV7-9; j_gene: TRBJ2-1; d_gene: .
CDR3aa: CASSWVTGDTEAFF; CDR3nt: TGTGCCAGCAGCTGGGTCACAGGGGACACTGAAGCTTTCTTT; abundance: few; v_gene: TRBV7-2; j_gene: TRBJ1-1; d_gene: TRBD1
CDR3aa: CSARDSGTGTYEQYF; CDR3nt: TGCAGTGCTAGAGATTCTGGGACAGGCACGTACGAGCAGTACTTC; abundance: few; v_gene: TRBV20-1; j_gene: TRBJ2-7; d_gene: TRBD1
CDR3aa: CRAPVGTYEQYF; CDR3nt: TGCAGGGCTCCCGTCGGCACCTACGAGCAGTACTTC; abundance: .; v_gene: TRBV20-1; j_gene: TRBJ2-7; d_gene: .
CDR3aa: CASSRGWGAAYNEQFF; CDR3nt: TGTGCCAGCAGCCGTGGTTGGGGAGCGGCCTACAATGAGCAGTTCTTC; abundance: medium-sized; v_gene: TRBV3-1; j_gene: TRBJ2-1; d_gene: .
CDR3aa: CASSLRVAELSYEQYF; CDR3nt: TGTGCCAGCAGTCTCCGGGTAGCGGAACTCTCCTACGAGCAGTACTTC; abundance: .; v_gene: TRBV12-3/TRBV12-4; j_gene: TRBJ2-7; d_gene: .
CDR3aa: CASSSRQVSGETQYF; CDR3nt: TGTGCCAGCAGTTCTCGACAGGTGTCGGGGGAGACCCAGTACTTC; abundance: .; v_gene: TRBV28; j_gene: TRBJ2-5; d_gene: .
CDR3aa: CSVLSTDYGYTF; CDR3nt: TGCAGCGTCTTGTCCACCGACTATGGCTACACCTTC; abundance: .; v_gene: TRBV29-1; j_gene: TRBJ1-2; d_gene: .
CDR3aa: CAWTMNGLGYTF; CDR3nt: TGTGCCTGGACAATGAACGGGCTGGGCTACACCTTC; abundance: .; v_gene: TRBV30; j_gene: TRBJ1-2; d_gene: .
CDR3aa: CASSPPGLRSEQFF; CDR3nt: TGTGCCAGCAGCCCGCCGGGACTTAGGAGTGAGCAGTTCTTC; abundance: .; v_gene: TRBV11-2; j_gene: TRBJ2-1; d_gene: .
CDR3aa: CASSVDGVSTDTQYF; CDR3nt: TGTGCCAGCAGCGTAGATGGGGTGAGCACAGATACGCAGTATTTT; abundance: .; v_gene: TRBV9; j_gene: TRBJ2-3; d_gene: .
CDR3aa: CSVVDRVMNTEAFF; CDR3nt: TGCAGCGTTGTGGACAGGGTAATGAACACTGAAGCTTTCTTT; abundance: .; v_gene: TRBV29-1; j_gene: TRBJ1-1; d_gene: TRBD1
CDR3aa: CASSPGEGLVGNFMYF; CDR3nt: TGCGCCAGCAGTCCCGGCGAGGGGTTGGTCGGGAATTTCATGTACTTC; abundance: .; v_gene: TRBV6-5; j_gene: TRBJ2-5; d_gene: .
CDR3aa: CTSSLSTGEQFF; CDR3nt: TGCACCAGCAGCTTGAGTACGGGTGAGCAGTTCTTC; abundance: .; v_gene: TRBV5-1; j_gene: TRBJ2-1; d_gene: .
CDR3aa: CASSLRLGTGGLGEQFF; CDR3nt: TGTGCCAGCAGTTTACGCCTCGGGACAGGGGGATTGGGTGAGCAGTTCTTC; abundance: few; v_gene: TRBV28; j_gene: TRBJ2-1; d_gene: TRBD1
CDR3aa: CASSWVKYGYTF; CDR3nt: TGTGCCAGCTCCTGGGTAAAATATGGCTACACCTTC; abundance: .; v_gene: TRBV28; j_gene: TRBJ1-2; d_gene: .
CDR3aa: CASSPPQSISYEQYF; CDR3nt: TGTGCCAGCAGTCCCCCCCAGTCGATCTCCTACGAGCAGTACTTC; abundance: .; v_gene: TRBV28; j_gene: TRBJ2-7; d_gene: .
CDR3aa: CASSFTGARKAFF; CDR3nt: TGTGCCAGCAGTTTCACCGGCGCCCGGAAAGCTTTCTTT; abundance: .; v_gene: TRBV12-3/TRBV12-4; j_gene: TRBJ1-1; d_gene: .
CDR3aa: CASSQVARDRAYNEQFF; CDR3nt: TGCGCCAGCAGCCAAGTCGCTAGGGATCGCGCCTACAATGAGCAGTTCTTC; abundance: .; v_gene: TRBV4-3; j_gene: TRBJ2-1; d_gene: .
CDR3aa: CSARVPVGRDGADTQYF; CDR3nt: TGCAGTGCTAGAGTACCGGTTGGCCGAGATGGAGCAGATACGCAGTATTTT; abundance: .; v_gene: TRBV20-1; j_gene: TRBJ2-3; d_gene: .
CDR3aa: CASSQVKDSSGRGDTYNEQFF; CDR3nt: TGTGCCAGCAGCCAAGTTAAGGATTCTAGCGGGCGGGGGGACACCTACAATGAGCAGTTCTTC; abundance: few; v_gene: TRBV3-1; j_gene: TRBJ2-1; d_gene: TRBD2
CDR3aa: CATSRDGAPASYNEQFF; CDR3nt: TGTGCCACCAGCAGAGATGGGGCACCGGCCTCCTACAATGAGCAGTTCTTC; abundance: .; v_gene: TRBV15; j_gene: TRBJ2-1; d_gene: .
CDR3aa: CASSLSPYSNQPQHF; CDR3nt: TGTGCCAGCAGTTTATCCCCATATAGCAATCAGCCCCAGCATTTT; abundance: few; v_gene: TRBV27; j_gene: TRBJ1-5; d_gene: .
CDR3aa: CASTRSGRASEQYF; CDR3nt: TGTGCCAGCACCCGGTCGGGCAGGGCCAGCGAGCAGTACTTC; abundance: .; v_gene: TRBV3-1; j_gene: TRBJ2-7; d_gene: .
CDR3aa: CASERLAPETQYF; CDR3nt: TGTGCCAGCGAGCGACTAGCTCCGGAGACCCAGTACTTC; abundance: few; v_gene: TRBV28; j_gene: TRBJ2-5; d_gene: TRBD2
CDR3aa: CAISDASGEQFF; CDR3nt: TGTGCCATCAGTGACGCGTCGGGGGAGCAGTTCTTC; abundance: few; v_gene: TRBV10-3; j_gene: TRBJ2-1; d_gene: .
CDR3aa: CASSQDLYEQFF; CDR3nt: TGCGCCAGCAGCCAAGATTTGTATGAGCAGTTCTTC; abundance: .; v_gene: TRBV4-1; j_gene: TRBJ2-1; d_gene: .
CDR3aa: CASSLAGGYYGYTF; CDR3nt: TGTGCCAGCAGCTTAGCAGGGGGCTACTATGGCTACACCTTC; abundance: .; v_gene: TRBV7-2; j_gene: TRBJ1-2; d_gene: TRBD1
CDR3aa: CSATDDPNYGYTF; CDR3nt: TGCAGTGCTACCGATGATCCGAACTATGGCTACACCTTC; abundance: .; v_gene: TRBV20-1; j_gene: TRBJ1-2; d_gene: .
CDR3aa: CASRLLAGIDTQYF; CDR3nt: TGTGCCAGCAGGCTACTAGCGGGGATAGATACGCAGTATTTT; abundance: .; v_gene: TRBV6-5; j_gene: TRBJ2-3; d_gene: TRBD2
CDR3aa: CASSAQDFVFVGADTQYF; CDR3nt: TGTGCCAGCAGCGCGCAGGACTTTGTTTTCGTCGGTGCAGATACGCAGTATTTT; abundance: .; v_gene: TRBV9; j_gene: TRBJ2-3; d_gene: .
CDR3aa: CSAPRDRGIQPQHF; CDR3nt: TGCAGTGCCCCTCGGGACAGGGGAATTCAGCCCCAGCATTTT; abundance: few; v_gene: TRBV20-1; j_gene: TRBJ1-5; d_gene: TRBD1
CDR3aa: CASSRLSQGARNEQFF; CDR3nt: TGTGCCAGCAGCCGATTGTCGCAGGGGGCGAGGAATGAGCAGTTCTTC; abundance: .; v_gene: TRBV6-5; j_gene: TRBJ2-1; d_gene: TRBD1
CDR3aa: CATWGTSGDQETQYF; CDR3nt: TGTGCCACCTGGGGGACTAGCGGGGACCAAGAGACCCAGTACTTC; abundance: .; v_gene: TRBV28; j_gene: TRBJ2-5; d_gene: TRBD2